These 3 T cell receptor beta chains came from one sample sequenced in a study of blood T cell repertoires in COVID-19. Method: immunoSEQ multiplex PCR; TCRdb's copy keeps in-frame clones and lacks some. The sample includes about 250,000 clones, 80% to 90% of them seen just once. The sequencing sample was made of PBMCs or T cells enriched from blood (not recorded which). The receptor source for this set is a woman between 18 and 30 years old who had recovered from COVID-19.

CDR3 loop: CASRQTGDYGYTF. For the CDR3, the DNA is TGTGCCAGCAGACAGACAGGGGACTATGGCTACACCTTC. This chain connects TRBV27 to TRBJ1-2, with 8 bases fitting TRBD1. Germline lookup yields CDR1 MNHEY and CDR2 SMNVEV (reference sequence). The CDR3 contains 13 residues. Trimming at V came to 6 bases and at J to 3 bases, leaving 3 bases not matched to a gene.

The V and J genes are TRBV11-2 and TRBJ1-2; maybe TRBD1 (5 bases). The CDR3 is made up of 13 amino acids. Germline CDR1 is SGHAT and CDR2 is FQNNGV. V was cut by 5 bases and J by 8 bases, with 15 bases left in between. CDR3 protein: CASSPQGSSGYTF. Written as DNA, the CDR3 is TGTGCCAGCAGCCCGCAGGGATCCAGCGGCTACACCTTC.

J is TRBJ1-3 and V is TRBV19; D remains ambiguous. This CDR3 comprises 10 residues. The V gene's germline CDR1 is LNHDA and CDR2 SQIVND (reference sequence). The CDR3 coding sequence is TGTGCGAGCAGCCGGGACACCATATATTTT. Translation gives CASSRDTIYF. The whole variable domain, filled in from reference TRBV19 and TRBJ1-3, reads DGGITQSPKYLFRKEGQNVTLSCEQNLNHDAMYWYRQDPGQGLRLIYYSQIVNDFQKGDIAEGYSVSREKKESFPLTVTSAQKNPTAFYLCASSRDTIYFGEGSWLTVV.